The clone carrying this T cell receptor beta chain was seen ten or more times. Every patient was node-negative on CT and PET/CT and lacked prior chemotherapy, radiotherapy or other malignancies. Peripheral blood samples of roughly 6 milliliters were drawn at each of two time points. From genomic DNA, TCR beta CDR3 was amplified by two-round multiplex PCR. It was primers specific to each TRBV and TRBJ gene that first-round PCR used. TCRdb re-called the multiplex PCR reads with MiXCR, one entry per CDR3 protein. The sample lists more than 30,000 distinct CDR3 sequences; 42% were seen once. The record originates from a study of prognosis after radiotherapy for stage I lung cancer. After removal of 0 bases from V and 7 bases from J, the junction contained 6 bases not matched to a gene. This CDR3 spans 15 amino acids. Germline CDR1 and CDR2: SGHNT and YYREEE (reference sequence).

The clonotype was recovered from a donor at least 50 years old with non-small cell lung cancer. The specimen comprised PBMCs, sampled before or after stereotactic body radiation therapy (not recorded which). The chain combines TRBV5-4 with TRBJ2-7; TRBD2 matches at 11 bases. The DNA for the CDR3 is TGTGCCAGCAGCTTGGGACTAGCGGGAAAGCGGGAGCAGTACTTC. It encodes CASSLGLAGKREQYF.